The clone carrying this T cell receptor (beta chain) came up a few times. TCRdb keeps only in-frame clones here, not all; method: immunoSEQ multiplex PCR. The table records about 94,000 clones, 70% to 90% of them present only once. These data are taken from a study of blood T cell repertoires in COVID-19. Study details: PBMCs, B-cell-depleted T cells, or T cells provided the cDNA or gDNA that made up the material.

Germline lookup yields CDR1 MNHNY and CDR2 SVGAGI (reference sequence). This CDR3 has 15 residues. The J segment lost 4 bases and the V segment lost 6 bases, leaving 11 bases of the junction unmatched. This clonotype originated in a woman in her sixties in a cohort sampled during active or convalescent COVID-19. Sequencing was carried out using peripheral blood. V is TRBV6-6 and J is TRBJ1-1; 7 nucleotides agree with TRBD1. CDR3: CASSERQGSSTEAFF. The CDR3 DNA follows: TGTGCCAGCAGCGAAAGACAGGGATCATCCACTGAAGCTTTCTTT.